This T cell receptor (beta chain) originates from a study of monozygotic twins with inflammatory bowel disease. Germline V lookup: CDR1 LNHDA, CDR2 SQIVND (reference sequence). The CDR3 length is 14 residues. One entry per CDR3 protein, without DNA, is what TCRdb gives after re-calling the 5' RACE reads. This sample carries roughly 300,000 distinct CDR3 sequences, with roughly 5.2% going to the ten biggest clones. Sequencing input: blood. This TCR was recovered from a human donor with ulcerative colitis or Crohn's disease, or a healthy co-twin of an affected twin (not recorded which). The V and J genes are TRBV19 and TRBJ2-2. CDR3 residues: CASSRQPNTGELFF.